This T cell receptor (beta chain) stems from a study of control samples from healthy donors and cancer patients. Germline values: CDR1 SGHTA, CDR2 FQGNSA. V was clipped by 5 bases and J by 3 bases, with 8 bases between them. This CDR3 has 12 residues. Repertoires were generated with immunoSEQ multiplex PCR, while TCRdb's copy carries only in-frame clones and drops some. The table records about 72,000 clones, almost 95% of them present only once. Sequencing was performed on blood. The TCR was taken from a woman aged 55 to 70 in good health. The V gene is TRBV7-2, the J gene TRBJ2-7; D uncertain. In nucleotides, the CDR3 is TGTGCCAGCAGCCCCATGGGCTACGAGCAGTACTTC. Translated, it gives CASSPMGYEQYF. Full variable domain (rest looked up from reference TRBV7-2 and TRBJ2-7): GAGVSQSPSNKVTEKGKDVELRCDPISGHTALYWYRQSLGQGLEFLIYFQGNSAPDKSGLPSDRFSAERTGGSVSTLTIQRTQQEDSAVYLCASSPMGYEQYFGPGTRLTVT.